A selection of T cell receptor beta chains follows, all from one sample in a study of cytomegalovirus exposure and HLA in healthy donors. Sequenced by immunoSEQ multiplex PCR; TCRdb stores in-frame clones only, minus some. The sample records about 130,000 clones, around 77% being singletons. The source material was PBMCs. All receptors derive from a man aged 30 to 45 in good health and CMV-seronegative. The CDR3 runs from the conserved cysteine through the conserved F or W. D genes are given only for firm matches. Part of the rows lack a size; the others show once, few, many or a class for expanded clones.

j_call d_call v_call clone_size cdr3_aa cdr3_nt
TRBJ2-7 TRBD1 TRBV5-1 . CASSLEGQHFSEQYF TGCGCCAGCAGCTTGGAGGGACAGCACTTCTCTGAGCAGTACTTC
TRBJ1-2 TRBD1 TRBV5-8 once CASNLIGTEDGYTF TGTGCCAGCAACCTAATCGGGACAGAAGATGGCTACACCTTC
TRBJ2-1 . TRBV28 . CASSSPMGASYNEQFF TGTGCCAGCAGCTCCCCTATGGGGGCCTCCTACAATGAGCAGTTCTTC
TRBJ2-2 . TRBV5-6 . CATRQQNTGELFF TGTGCCACCCGACAGCAGAACACCGGGGAGCTGTTTTTT
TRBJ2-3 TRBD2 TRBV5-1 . CASSPTLAGGGTDTQYF TGCGCCAGCAGCCCTACGCTAGCGGGAGGCGGAACAGATACGCAGTATTTT
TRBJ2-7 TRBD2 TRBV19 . CASSRAGTYEQYF TGTGCCAGTAGCAGAGCGGGAACCTACGAGCAGTACTTC
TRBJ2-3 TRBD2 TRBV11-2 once CASSRRGGSLDADTQYF TGTGCCAGCAGCCGGCGGGGCGGGAGTTTGGATGCAGATACGCAGTATTTT
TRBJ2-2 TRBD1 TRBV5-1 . CASSLSTGGPGELFF TGCGCCAGCAGCTTATCTACAGGGGGGCCCGGGGAGCTGTTTTTT
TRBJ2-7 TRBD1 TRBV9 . CASSGQGDTYEQYF TGTGCCAGCAGCGGACAGGGTGATACCTACGAGCAGTACTTC
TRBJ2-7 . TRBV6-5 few CASSPMTVFDEQYF TGTGCCAGCAGTCCCATGACAGTCTTCGACGAGCAGTACTTC
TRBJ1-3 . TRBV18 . CASSPVSSGHSGNTIYF TGTGCCAGCTCACCGGTCTCTAGCGGTCACTCTGGAAACACCATATATTTT
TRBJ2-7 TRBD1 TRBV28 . CASSYQGQGLYEQYF TGTGCCAGCAGTTACCAGGGACAGGGGCTCTACGAGCAGTACTTC
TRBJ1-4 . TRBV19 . CASSMTGDEKLFF TGTGCCAGTAGTATGACAGGAGACGAAAAACTGTTTTTT
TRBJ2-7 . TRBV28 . CASSSEAPRNEQYF TGTGCCAGCAGTTCGGAGGCCCCTCGAAACGAGCAGTACTTC
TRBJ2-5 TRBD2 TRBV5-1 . CASSLGVTSGSGETQYF TGCGCCAGCAGCTTGGGGGTGACTAGCGGGAGTGGGGAGACCCAGTACTTC
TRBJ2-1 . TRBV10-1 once CASSLSIRNEQFF TGCGCCAGCAGTCTAAGCATTCGCAATGAGCAGTTCTTC
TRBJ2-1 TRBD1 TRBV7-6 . CASSSPGDRGLIEQFF TGTGCCAGCAGCTCCCCCGGGGACAGGGGGCTTATTGAGCAGTTCTTC
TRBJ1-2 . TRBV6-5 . CASREGFSGGYTF TGTGCCAGCAGGGAGGGGTTCAGCGGTGGCTACACCTTC
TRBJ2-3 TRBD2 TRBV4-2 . CASSQEVAGGTDTQYF TGTGCCAGCAGCCAAGAGGTAGCGGGAGGGACAGATACGCAGTATTTT
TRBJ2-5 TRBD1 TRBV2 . CASSESPGGRGETQYF TGTGCCAGCAGTGAAAGCCCAGGGGGCCGGGGGGAGACCCAGTACTTC
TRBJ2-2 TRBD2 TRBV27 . CASSALAGGWGGELFF TGTGCCAGCAGTGCGCTAGCGGGGGGCTGGGGCGGGGAGCTGTTTTTT
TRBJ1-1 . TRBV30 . CAWKGRAGANTEAFF TGTGCCTGGAAGGGTCGGGCAGGGGCGAACACTGAAGCTTTCTTT
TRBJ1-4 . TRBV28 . CASSPKHRPGEKLFF TGTGCCAGCAGTCCCAAACATCGTCCGGGGGAAAAACTGTTTTTT
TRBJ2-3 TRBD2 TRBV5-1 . CASSLVGREDTDTQYF TGCGCCAGCAGCTTGGTAGGGCGGGAGGACACAGATACGCAGTATTTT
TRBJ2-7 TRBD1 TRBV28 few CASSPGQGYEQYF TGTGCCAGCAGTCCGGGACAGGGCTACGAGCAGTACTTC
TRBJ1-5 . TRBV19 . CASSIQGGDQPQHF TGTGCCAGTAGTATACAAGGGGGGGATCAGCCCCAGCATTTT
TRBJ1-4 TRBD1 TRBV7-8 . CASSHSMTGTLSATNEKLFF TGTGCCAGCAGCCACTCCATGACAGGGACCCTCTCTGCAACTAATGAAAAACTGTTTTTT
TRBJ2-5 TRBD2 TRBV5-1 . CASSLEGLADKETQYF TGCGCCAGCAGCTTGGAGGGACTAGCGGACAAAGAGACCCAGTACTTC
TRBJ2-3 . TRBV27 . CASSFRASYATDTQYF TGTGCCAGCAGTTTCCGAGCTTCCTACGCCACAGATACGCAGTATTTT
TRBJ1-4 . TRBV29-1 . CSVVGEANNEKLFF TGCAGCGTTGTGGGGGAGGCCAATAATGAAAAACTGTTTTTT
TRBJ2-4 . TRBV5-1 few CASSLEGPRGAKNIQYF TGCGCCAGCAGCTTGGAAGGCCCCAGAGGGGCCAAAAACATTCAGTACTTC
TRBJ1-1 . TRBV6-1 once CASVPGHLNTEAFF TGTGCCAGCGTACCGGGACACTTGAACACTGAAGCTTTCTTT
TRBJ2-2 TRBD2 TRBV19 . CASSIVRFSGTNTGELFF TGTGCCAGTAGTATAGTCCGATTTAGCGGGACGAACACCGGGGAGCTGTTTTTT
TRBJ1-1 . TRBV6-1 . CASISAGVDTEAFF TGTGCCAGCATCTCCGCCGGGGTGGACACTGAAGCTTTCTTT
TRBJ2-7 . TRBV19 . CASSLGGGRSSSEQYF TGTGCCAGTAGCTTAGGGGGGGGGAGATCGTCGTCCGAGCAGTACTTC
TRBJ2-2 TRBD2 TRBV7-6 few CASQNQAAGGTGELFF TGTGCCAGCCAAAATCAAGCAGCGGGAGGTACCGGGGAGCTGTTTTTT
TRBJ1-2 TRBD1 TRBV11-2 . CASSPLRGQGAKGYTF TGTGCCAGCAGCCCCCTCCGAGGACAGGGGGCGAAGGGCTACACCTTC
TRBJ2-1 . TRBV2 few CASSERIFRGNEQFF TGTGCCAGCAGTGAAAGGATCTTCCGAGGGAATGAGCAGTTCTTC
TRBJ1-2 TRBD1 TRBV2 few CANGQGAIYGYTF TGTGCCAACGGACAGGGGGCTATCTATGGCTACACCTTC
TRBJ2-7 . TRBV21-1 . CASSSRTGSYEQYF TGTGCCAGCAGCTCTCGGACAGGCTCCTACGAGCAGTACTTC
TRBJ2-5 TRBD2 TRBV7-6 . CASSLAQAGVSETQYF TGTGCCAGCAGCTTAGCCCAAGCGGGAGTTTCAGAGACCCAGTACTTC
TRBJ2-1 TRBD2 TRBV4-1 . CASSQTPVAGDRLYNEQFF TGCGCCAGCAGCCAAACCCCAGTAGCGGGAGATCGGCTTTACAATGAGCAGTTCTTC
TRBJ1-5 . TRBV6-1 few CASSGPSRGVSNQPQHF TGTGCCAGCAGTGGACCAAGCAGGGGAGTTAGCAATCAGCCCCAGCATTTT
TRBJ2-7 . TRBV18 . CASSPPGWAGYEQYF TGTGCCAGCTCACCACCGGGCTGGGCGGGCTACGAGCAGTACTTC